This T cell receptor beta chain is drawn from a study of control samples from healthy donors and cancer patients. Trimming removed 3 bases from V and 1 base from J, with 10 bases in between. The CDR3 has 15 amino acids. Germline V gene data show CDR1 as LNHDA and CDR2 as SQIVND (reference sequence). Profiled with immunoSEQ multiplex PCR; TCRdb holds only in-frame clones, not every one. The sample includes 120,000 or so clones, approximately 84% of them seen just once. This chain links TRBV19 with TRBJ1-5, with D possibly being TRBD1 (5 bases). This clonotype was sampled from a man younger than 35 in good health. Sequences were obtained from blood. In nucleotides, the CDR3 is TGTGCCAGTAGTATTATGGGGGGGAGCAATCAGCCCCAGCATTTT. Protein sequence: CASSIMGGSNQPQHF.